Following are 21 T cell receptor beta chains from one sample sequenced in a study of blood T cell repertoires in COVID-19. The table came from immunoSEQ multiplex PCR; TCRdb's copy has only in-frame clones and leaves some out. The sample contains 200,000 to 300,000 clones, about 85% of which appear only once. Sequencing was performed on peripheral blood. The receptors here all came from a man aged 55 to 69 with acute or convalescent COVID-19.

This sequence joins TRBV7-9 and TRBJ2-7, with D maybe TRBD2 (6 bases). Looked up from germline, CDR1 is SEHNR and CDR2 is FQNEAQ (reference sequence). The CDR3 consists of 15 residues. V dropped 5 bases and J dropped 3 bases, with 17 bases sitting between them. The CDR3 is CASSPPGGRVYEQYF. The CDR3, as DNA: TGTGCCAGCAGCCCCCCCGGGGGTAGGGTCTACGAGCAGTACTTC.

The genes are TRBV7-9 and TRBJ1-2; TRBD1 might be the D (5 bases). This CDR3 is built from 15 residues. Germline V gene lookup returns CDR1 SEHNR and CDR2 FQNEAQ (reference sequence). Trimming pared 5 bases from V and 3 bases from J, leaving 16 bases between. The CDR3 loop reads CASSPRNRTHYGYTF. The CDR3 nucleotides read TGTGCCAGCAGCCCGAGGAACAGGACCCACTATGGCTACACCTTC.

This chain connects TRBV29-1 to TRBJ2-3, with a tentative D call TRBD2 (6 bases). There are 13 residues in the CDR3. Deletions cut 4 bases from V and 2 bases from J, with 10 bases between. CDR1 SQVTM and CDR2 ANQGSEA come from the germline V gene. The CDR3 here is CSVVGRNTDTQYF. CDR3 DNA: TGCAGCGTTGTGGGGAGGAACACAGATACGCAGTATTTT.

In this sample, this clone turned up once. V usage is TRBV11-2 and J usage is TRBJ2-7, with a possible D match to TRBD1 (5 bases). In germline, CDR1 is SGHAT, CDR2 FQNNGV. Trimming took 3 bases from V and 6 from J, leaving 15 bases between them. The CDR3 runs 14 residues. The CDR3 loop reads CASSFVRAPGEQYF. CDR3 nucleotide sequence: TGTGCCAGCAGCTTTGTCAGGGCTCCGGGCGAGCAGTACTTC.

This chain links TRBV24-1 with TRBJ2-3; 8 bases align to TRBD1. CDR1 and CDR2 from the germline V gene are KGHDR and SFDVKD. There are 15 residues in the CDR3. V lost 7 bases and J lost 4; bases outside the gene matches: 9. CDR3 protein: CATSPGQGGSDTQYF. The CDR3 nucleotides are TGTGCCACCAGCCCCGGACAGGGTGGATCAGATACGCAGTATTTT.

The gene calls are TRBV5-1 and TRBJ2-1, with 11 positions matching TRBD2. Looked up from germline, CDR1 is SGHRS and CDR2 is YFSETQ. V shed 3 bases, J shed 5 bases, and the junction held 4 bases outside the gene matches. The CDR3 runs to 15 residues. The CDR3 DNA reads TGCGCCAGCAGCTGGGGGACTAGCGGAAACAATGAGCAGTTCTTC. Encoded protein: CASSWGTSGNNEQFF. The full variable domain, its missing parts supplied by reference TRBV5-1 and TRBJ2-1, is KAGVTQTPRYLIKTRGQQVTLSCSPISGHRSVSWYQQTPGQGLQFLFEYFSETQRNKGNFPGRFSGRQFSNSRSEMNVSTLELGDSALYLCASSWGTSGNNEQFFGPGTRLTVL.

This chain links TRBV6-2 or TRBV6-3 with TRBJ2-6, with 7 bases that match TRBD1. Germline V CDR1 and CDR2: MNHEY, SVGEGT. This CDR3 is built from 15 residues. After removal of 4 bases from V and 2 bases from J, the junction contained 2 bases not matched to a gene. The chain's CDR3 is CASSWDSAGANVLTF. The CDR3 nucleotides read TGTGCCAGCAGTTGGGACAGCGCTGGGGCCAACGTCCTGACTTTC.

The rearrangement uses TRBV19 and TRBJ2-2, with 7 bases that match TRBD1. CDR1 is LNHDA, CDR2 SQIVND, per germline (reference sequence). CDR3 size: 15 residues. The V segment lost 6 bases and the J segment 0 bases; nucleotides outside the gene matches: 4. The DNA of the CDR3 is TGTGCCAGTAGCAACAGGGGCGCGAACACCGGGGAGCTGTTTTTT. This translates into CASSNRGANTGELFF.

The V and J genes are TRBV7-9 and TRBJ2-7; tentative D call: TRBD2 (6 bases). V lost 4 bases and J 1 base, leaving 17 bases between the germline ends. Germline CDR1 reads SEHNR; CDR2 reads FQNEAQ (reference sequence). The CDR3 extends over 16 amino acids. CDR3 amino acids: CASSSPESGYSYEQYF. CDR3 coding DNA: TGTGCCAGCAGCTCGCCCGAAAGCGGGTATTCCTACGAGCAGTACTTC.

The chain joins TRBV7-2 to TRBJ1-2, with 9 bases lining up with TRBD1. Trimming removed 5 bases from V and 5 bases from J; junction bases left unmatched: 6. Germline assignment: CDR1 SGHTA and CDR2 FQGNSA. CDR3 length equals 14 residues. The CDR3: CASSLMDRGYGYTF. CDR3 sequence (DNA): TGTGCCAGCAGCCTTATGGACAGGGGATATGGCTACACCTTC.

As concerns this clone: The sample carries other DNA sequences with the same CDR3. The V and J genes are TRBV4-1 and TRBJ2-4, with a tentative D call TRBD1 (6 bases). CDR1 and CDR2 from the germline V gene are MGHRA and YSYEKL. This CDR3 contains 16 residues. V lost 0 bases and J 6 bases, leaving 15 bases between the germline ends. CDR3 sequence: CASSQDFGRGGNIQYF. CDR3 nucleotide sequence: TGCGCCAGCAGCCAAGACTTCGGCAGGGGCGGAAACATTCAGTACTTC.

This chain joins TRBV29-1 and TRBJ1-2, with D possibly matching TRBD1 (6 bases). The germline CDR1 and CDR2 sequences are SQVTM and ANQGSEA. V was clipped by 7 bases and J by 5 bases, with 17 bases between them. The CDR3 extends over 13 amino acids. The CDR3 DNA reads as TGCAGCGCCGCGGAAAACAGGGAGTATGGCTACACCTTC. Protein product: CSAAENREYGYTF.

The chain links TRBV19 to TRBJ1-2; D gene ambiguous. The V and J ends lost 2 bases and 8 bases respectively, with 9 bases between them. This CDR3 contains 12 residues. Per germline, CDR1 LNHDA and CDR2 SQIVND (reference sequence). The DNA of the CDR3 is TGTGCCAGTAGTATAACCTTGGGCGGCTACACCTTC. Amino acids: CASSITLGGYTF.

The chain employs TRBV7-3 and TRBJ1-1; D uncertain. The CDR3 has 14 residues. The germline CDR1 and CDR2 sequences are SGHTA and FQGTGA. V was pared by 1 base and J by 4 bases, with 10 bases between. DNA of the CDR3: TGTGCCAGCAGCTTAAGAGGGAGGTCCACTGAAGCTTTCTTT. Amino acids: CASSLRGRSTEAFF.

This chain uses TRBV28 with TRBJ2-2; D is perhaps TRBD1 (5 bases). Germline V gene lookup returns CDR1 MDHEN and CDR2 SYDVKM. This CDR3 is built from 15 residues. V was shortened by 7 bases and J by 4 bases, with 16 bases between the two germline ends. CDR3 protein: CASTIAGLGTGELFF. The CDR3 DNA is TGTGCCAGCACCATTGCAGGGTTAGGCACCGGGGAGCTGTTTTTT.

This clone was seen just once. The rearrangement uses TRBV9 and TRBJ2-1, with 10 nucleotides matching TRBD2. V shed 1 base and J 6 bases; nucleotides not matched to a gene: 4. Germline CDR1 and CDR2: SGDLS and YYNGEE. CDR3 length equals 15 residues. CDR3 DNA: TGTGCCAGCAGCGTAATAGCGGGGGGCTTCAATGAGCAGTTCTTC. Translating it yields CASSVIAGGFNEQFF.

This chain uses TRBV28 with TRBJ2-5; TRBD2 aligns across 11 bases. The CDR3 sequence is 16 residues long. Trimming cost V 4 bases and J 2 bases; bases outside gene matches: 6. Germline CDR1 reads MDHEN; CDR2 reads SYDVKM. CDR3 sequence: CASSSVAGGTQETQYF. The CDR3 nucleotides are TGTGCCAGCAGTTCCGTAGCGGGAGGGACTCAAGAGACCCAGTACTTC.

This clone occurred once. The CDR3 sequence is CASSLSGEVTSGEETQYF. The DNA for the CDR3 is TGTGCCAGCAGTTTATCAGGGGAAGTGACTAGCGGGGAAGAGACCCAGTACTTC. This rearrangement joins TRBV27 to TRBJ2-5; 11 bases agree with TRBD2. Germline loops: CDR1 MNHEY, CDR2 SMNVEV (reference sequence). J was trimmed by 3 bases and V by 0 bases; bases with no gene match: 9. The CDR3 covers 18 residues.

This chain connects TRBV4-2 to TRBJ1-2; TRBD1 matches at 8 bases. J was trimmed by 5 bases and V by 0 bases; bases with no gene match: 5. CDR3 length equals 15 residues. Germline V gene sequence: CDR1 LGHNA, CDR2 YNFKEQ. The DNA of the CDR3 is TGTGCCAGCAGCCAAGATCCCCGACAGGGGTATGGCTACACCTTC. Translation: CASSQDPRQGYGYTF.

V is TRBV27 and J is TRBJ2-1; 7 nucleotides match TRBD1. This CDR3 region has 12 residues. Germline V gene data show CDR1 as MNHEY and CDR2 as SMNVEV (reference sequence). Trimming at V came to 6 bases and at J to 8 bases, leaving 4 bases not matched to a gene. Here the CDR3 reads CASREQGDEQFF. The CDR3 nucleotides are TGTGCCAGCAGAGAGCAGGGGGATGAGCAGTTCTTC.

This clone has only one observation. The rearrangement links TRBV7-9 to TRBJ1-5, with TRBD1 matching 8 bases. Trimming took 6 bases from V and 6 from J; bases not matched to a gene: 4. This CDR3 has 13 residues. Germline values: CDR1 SEHNR, CDR2 FQNEAQ (reference sequence). The CDR3 coding sequence is TGTGCCAGCAGTGGACAGGGTAGTCAGCCCCAGCATTTT. Translated, it gives CASSGQGSQPQHF. Supplemented by reference TRBV7-9 and TRBJ1-5, the full variable domain reads DTGVSQNPRHKITKRGQNVTFRCDPISEHNRLYWYRQTLGQGPEFLTYFQNEAQLEKSRLLSDRFSAERPKGSFSTLEIQRTEQGDSAMYLCASSGQGSQPQHFGDGTRLSIL.